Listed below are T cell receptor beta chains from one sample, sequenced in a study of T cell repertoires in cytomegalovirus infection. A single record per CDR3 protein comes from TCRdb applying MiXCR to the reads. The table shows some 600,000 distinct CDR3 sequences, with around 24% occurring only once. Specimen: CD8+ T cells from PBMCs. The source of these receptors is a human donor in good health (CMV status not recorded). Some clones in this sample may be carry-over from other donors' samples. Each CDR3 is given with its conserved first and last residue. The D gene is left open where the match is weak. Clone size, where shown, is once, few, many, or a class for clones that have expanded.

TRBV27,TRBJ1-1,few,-,CASSLSGQQNTEAFF,TGTGCCAGCAGTTTATCGGGTCAGCAGAACACTGAAGCTTTCTTT
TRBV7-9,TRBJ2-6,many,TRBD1,CASSLAQGDLAGANVLTF,TGTGCCAGCAGCTTAGCGCAGGGGGACCTTGCTGGGGCCAACGTCCTGACTTTC
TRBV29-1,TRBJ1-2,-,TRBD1,CSVEGTGDWYGYTF,TGCAGCGTTGAAGGGACAGGGGATTGGTATGGCTACACCTTC
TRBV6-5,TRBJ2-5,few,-,CASSYGGRQETQYF,TGTGCCAGCAGTTACGGGGGGCGCCAGGAGACCCAGTACTTC
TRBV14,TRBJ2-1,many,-,CASSPSGIPSSYNEQFF,TGTGCCAGCAGCCCCTCAGGAATTCCTAGCTCCTACAATGAGCAGTTCTTC
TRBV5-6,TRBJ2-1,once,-,CASSLAGRDIGNEQFF,TGTGCCAGCAGCTTGGCCGGAAGGGACATTGGCAATGAGCAGTTCTTC
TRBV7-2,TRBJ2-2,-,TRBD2,CASTPTEGTNTAELFF,TGTGCCAGCACCCCAACGGAGGGGACTAACACCGCGGAGCTGTTTTTT
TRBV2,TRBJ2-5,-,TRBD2,CASTRLGRETQYF,TGTGCCAGCACGAGGCTCGGGAGGGAGACCCAGTACTTC
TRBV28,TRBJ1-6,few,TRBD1,CASSAQQGEHSPLHF,TGTGCCAGCAGTGCTCAACAGGGGGAGCATTCACCCCTCCACTTT
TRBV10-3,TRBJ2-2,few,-,CAITGAKNTGELFF,TGTGCCATCACAGGGGCGAAGAACACCGGGGAGCTGTTTTTT
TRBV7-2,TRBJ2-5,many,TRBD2,CASSLYSGGFRNQETQYF,TGTGCCAGCAGCTTATATAGCGGGGGGTTCAGGAACCAAGAGACCCAGTACTTC
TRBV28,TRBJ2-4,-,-,CASSYPPQGTKNIQYF,TGTGCCAGCAGTTACCCCCCACAGGGCACCAAAAACATTCAGTACTTC
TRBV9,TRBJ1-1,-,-,CASSVDGGPTEAFF,TGTGCCAGCAGCGTAGATGGAGGGCCCACTGAAGCTTTCTTT
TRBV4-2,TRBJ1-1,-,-,CASSQEPGQNTEAFF,TGTGCCAGCAGCCAAGAACCGGGACAGAACACTGAAGCTTTCTTT
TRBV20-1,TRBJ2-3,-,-,CSAGPDTQYF,TGCAGTGCTGGGCCGGATACGCAGTATTTT
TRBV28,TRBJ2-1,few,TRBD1,CASRWTGPLHNEQFF,TGTGCCAGCAGATGGACAGGGCCGCTACACAATGAGCAGTTCTTC
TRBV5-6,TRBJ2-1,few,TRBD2,CASSLGAGSHNEQFF,TGTGCCAGCAGCTTAGGAGCGGGGAGCCACAATGAGCAGTTCTTC
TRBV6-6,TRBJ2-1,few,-,CASSPTKGGNEQFF,TGTGCCAGCTCCCCAACGAAGGGGGGCAATGAGCAGTTCTTC
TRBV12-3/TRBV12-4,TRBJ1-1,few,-,CASSLIGALNTEAFF,TGTGCCAGCAGTTTAATAGGGGCCTTGAACACTGAAGCTTTCTTT
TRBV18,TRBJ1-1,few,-,CASSPTGHENTEAFF,TGTGCCAGCTCACCGACGGGACATGAAAACACTGAAGCTTTCTTT
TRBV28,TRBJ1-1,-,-,CASSPREEMVKAFF,TGTGCCAGCAGTCCCCGAGAGGAGATGGTGAAAGCTTTCTTT
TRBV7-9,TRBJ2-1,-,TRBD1,CASSLTGRANEQFF,TGTGCCAGCAGTCTGACAGGGAGAGCCAATGAGCAGTTCTTC
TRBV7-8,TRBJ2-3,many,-,CASSLGAGGPTDTQYF,TGTGCCAGCAGCTTAGGGGCTGGGGGGCCGACAGATACGCAGTATTTT
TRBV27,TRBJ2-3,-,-,CASTTLGWGEIDTQYF,TGTGCCAGCACCACTCTCGGATGGGGAGAGATAGATACGCAGTATTTT
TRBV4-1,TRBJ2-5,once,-,CASSQVAGGETQYF,TGCGCCAGCAGCCAAGTGGCGGGCGGAGAGACCCAGTACTTC
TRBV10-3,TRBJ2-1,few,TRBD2,CAITVAGGYNEQFF,TGTGCCATCACCGTAGCGGGGGGGTACAATGAGCAGTTCTTC
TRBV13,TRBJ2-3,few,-,CASSHSVGTDTQYF,TGTGCCAGCAGCCACTCGGTTGGCACAGATACGCAGTATTTT
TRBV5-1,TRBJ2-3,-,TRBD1,CASSRLTGGNYTDTQYF,TGCGCCAGCAGCCGTTTGACAGGGGGCAATTACACAGATACGCAGTATTTT
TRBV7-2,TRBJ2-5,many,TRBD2,CASSLKEGASGGPQETQYF,TGTGCCAGCAGCTTAAAGGAGGGGGCTAGCGGGGGACCCCAAGAGACCCAGTACTTC
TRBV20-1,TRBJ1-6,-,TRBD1,CSARTRDSPLYNSPLHF,TGCAGTGCTAGAACCCGGGACAGCCCACTTTATAATTCACCCCTCCACTTT
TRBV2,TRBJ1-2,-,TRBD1,CASLQGAGGYTF,TGTGCCAGCCTACAGGGGGCCGGGGGCTACACCTTC
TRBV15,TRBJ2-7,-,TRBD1,CATSRGQGPYEQYF,TGTGCCACCAGCAGAGGACAGGGACCCTACGAGCAGTACTTC
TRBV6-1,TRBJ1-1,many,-,CASSESPHSVTEAFF,TGTGCCAGCAGTGAATCGCCACATTCGGTAACTGAAGCTTTCTTT
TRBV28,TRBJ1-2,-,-,CASSLKGIYGYTF,TGTGCCAGCAGTTTGAAGGGCATCTATGGCTACACCTTC
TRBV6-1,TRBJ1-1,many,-,CASSPGTEYTEAFF,TGTGCCAGCAGCCCCGGGACTGAGTACACTGAAGCTTTCTTT
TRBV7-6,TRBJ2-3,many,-,CASSKTGDTQYF,TGTGCCAGCAGTAAAACTGGAGATACGCAGTATTTT
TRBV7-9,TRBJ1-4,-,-,CASSFEQGTNEKLFF,TGTGCCAGCAGCTTCGAACAGGGCACTAATGAAAAACTGTTTTTT
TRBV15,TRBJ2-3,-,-,CATSGLPFPYTQYF,TGTGCCACCAGCGGACTTCCGTTTCCCTATACGCAGTATTTT
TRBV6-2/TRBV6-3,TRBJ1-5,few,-,CASSLVTPNQPQHF,TGTGCCAGCAGTTTAGTAACACCCAATCAGCCCCAGCATTTT
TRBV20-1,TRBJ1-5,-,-,CSAGPTGFRKQPQHF,TGCAGTGCTGGACCCACAGGTTTTCGAAAGCAGCCCCAGCATTTT
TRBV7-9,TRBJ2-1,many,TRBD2,CASSLEPRGTYNEQFF,TGTGCCAGCAGCTTAGAGCCGCGGGGGACTTACAATGAGCAGTTCTTC
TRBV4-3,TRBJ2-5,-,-,CASSQEGRGGETQYF,TGCGCCAGCAGCCAAGAGGGCAGGGGGGGGGAGACCCAGTACTTC
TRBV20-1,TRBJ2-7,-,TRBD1,CSARVLGGDRNYEQYF,TGCAGTGCTAGGGTTCTAGGGGGCGACCGCAATTACGAGCAGTACTTC
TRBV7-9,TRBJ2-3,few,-,CASSLWDTRDTQYF,TGTGCCAGCAGCTTGTGGGACACCAGGGATACGCAGTATTTT
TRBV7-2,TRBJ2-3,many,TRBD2,CASSLERTSGGPGDTQYF,TGTGCCAGCAGCTTAGAGCGAACTAGCGGGGGGCCGGGGGATACGCAGTATTTT
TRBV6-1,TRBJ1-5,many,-,CASSGYPLGGNQPQHF,TGTGCCAGCAGTGGCTACCCCTTGGGGGGCAATCAGCCCCAGCATTTT
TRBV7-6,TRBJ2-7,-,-,CASSLARGYEQYF,TGTGCCAGCAGCTTAGCGAGGGGGTACGAGCAGTACTTC
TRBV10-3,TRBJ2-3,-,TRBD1,CAISGGQSTDTQYF,TGTGCCATCAGTGGGGGACAGTCCACAGATACGCAGTATTTT
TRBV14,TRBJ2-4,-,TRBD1,CASSPSPDRGPSRNIQYF,TGTGCCAGCAGCCCCTCCCCGGACAGGGGCCCATCAAGAAACATTCAGTACTTC
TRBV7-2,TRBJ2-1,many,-,CASSLEVGVGGSSYNEQFF,TGTGCCAGCAGCTTAGAAGTAGGGGTCGGTGGGAGCTCCTACAATGAGCAGTTCTTC
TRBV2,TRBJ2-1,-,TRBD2,CATLGEGLSSYNEQFF,TGTGCCACCCTAGGGGAGGGTCTAAGCTCCTACAATGAGCAGTTCTTC
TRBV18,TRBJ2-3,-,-,CASSSELDSGATDTQYF,TGTGCCAGCTCATCAGAGTTGGACTCAGGGGCCACAGATACGCAGTATTTT
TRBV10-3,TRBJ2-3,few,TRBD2,CAIRSPLAGGTDTQYF,TGTGCCATCAGAAGCCCGCTGGCGGGGGGCACAGATACGCAGTATTTT
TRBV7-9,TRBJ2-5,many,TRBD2,CASSPSGGRLETQYF,TGTGCCAGCAGCCCATCGGGCGGGAGGCTTGAGACCCAGTACTTC
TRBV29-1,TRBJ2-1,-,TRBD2,CSVGGLAGGGSNEQFF,TGCAGCGTTGGGGGCTTAGCGGGGGGGGGTTCCAATGAGCAGTTCTTC